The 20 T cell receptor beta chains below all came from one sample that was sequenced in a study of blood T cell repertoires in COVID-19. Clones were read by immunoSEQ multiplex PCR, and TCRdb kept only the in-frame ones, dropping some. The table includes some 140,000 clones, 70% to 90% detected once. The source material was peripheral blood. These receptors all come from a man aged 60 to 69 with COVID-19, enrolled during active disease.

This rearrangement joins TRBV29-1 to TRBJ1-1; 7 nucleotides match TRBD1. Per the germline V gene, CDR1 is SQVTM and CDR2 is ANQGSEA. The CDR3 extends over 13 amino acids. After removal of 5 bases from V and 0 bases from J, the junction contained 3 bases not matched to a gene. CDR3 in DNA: TGCAGCGTTTGGGACAGATTGAACACTGAAGCTTTCTTT. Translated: CSVWDRLNTEAFF.

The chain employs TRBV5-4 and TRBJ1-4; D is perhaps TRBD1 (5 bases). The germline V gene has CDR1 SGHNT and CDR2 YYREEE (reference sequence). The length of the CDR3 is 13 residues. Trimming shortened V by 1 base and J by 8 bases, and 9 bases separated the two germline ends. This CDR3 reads CASSLYWGEKLFF. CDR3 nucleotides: TGTGCCAGCAGCTTGTATTGGGGCGAAAAACTGTTTTTT.

CDR3 region: CASSLWDSSNQPQHF. The CDR3 DNA reads as TGTGCCAGCAGCTTATGGGACAGCTCTAATCAGCCCCAGCATTTT. The genes are TRBV7-2 and TRBJ1-5; TRBD1 aligns across 7 bases. Germline V gives CDR1 SGHTA, CDR2 FQGNSA. J was trimmed by 4 bases and V by 2 bases; bases with no gene match: 5. CDR3 length equals 15 residues.

The CDR3 spells CASSIGLIGTEAFF. Written as DNA, the CDR3 is TGTGCCAGTAGTATTGGGTTAATCGGGACTGAAGCTTTCTTT. The V and J genes are TRBV19 and TRBJ1-1, with D unclear. From germline, CDR1 is LNHDA and CDR2 SQIVND (reference sequence). The ends were cut back, 3 bases at V and 5 bases at J, with 13 bases in the middle. The CDR3 totals 14 residues.

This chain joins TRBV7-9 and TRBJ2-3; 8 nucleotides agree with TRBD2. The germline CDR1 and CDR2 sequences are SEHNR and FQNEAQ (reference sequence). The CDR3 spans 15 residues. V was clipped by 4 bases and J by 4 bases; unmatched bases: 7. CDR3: CASSSKTSEADTQYF. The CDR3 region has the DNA TGTGCCAGCAGCTCAAAGACTAGCGAGGCAGATACGCAGTATTTT.

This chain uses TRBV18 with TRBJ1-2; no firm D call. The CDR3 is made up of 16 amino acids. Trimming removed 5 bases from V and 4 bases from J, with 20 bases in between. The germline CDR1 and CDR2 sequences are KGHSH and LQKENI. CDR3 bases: TGTGCCAGCTCATCCGAGGGCCGGGGTTTAGGCTATGGCTACACCTTC. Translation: CASSSEGRGLGYGYTF.

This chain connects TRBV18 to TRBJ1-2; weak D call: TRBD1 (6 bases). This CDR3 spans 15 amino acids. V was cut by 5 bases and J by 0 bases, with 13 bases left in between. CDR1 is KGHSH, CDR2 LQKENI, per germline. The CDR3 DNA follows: TGTGCCAGCTCATCTGCAGGGGAGCCTAACTATGGCTACACCTTC. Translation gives CASSSAGEPNYGYTF. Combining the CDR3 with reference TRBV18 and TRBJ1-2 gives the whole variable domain NAGVMQNPRHLVRRRGQEARLRCSPMKGHSHVYWYRQLPEEGLKFMVYLQKENIIDESGMPKERFSAEFPKEGPSILRIQQVVRGDSAAYFCASSSAGEPNYGYTFGSGTRLTVV.

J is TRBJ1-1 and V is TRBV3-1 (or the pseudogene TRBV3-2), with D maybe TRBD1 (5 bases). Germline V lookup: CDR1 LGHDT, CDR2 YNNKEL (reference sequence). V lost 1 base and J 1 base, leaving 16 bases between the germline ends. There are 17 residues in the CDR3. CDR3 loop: CASSQGNLEGANTEAFF. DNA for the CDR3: TGTGCCAGCAGCCAAGGAAATTTAGAAGGGGCGAACACTGAAGCTTTCTTT.

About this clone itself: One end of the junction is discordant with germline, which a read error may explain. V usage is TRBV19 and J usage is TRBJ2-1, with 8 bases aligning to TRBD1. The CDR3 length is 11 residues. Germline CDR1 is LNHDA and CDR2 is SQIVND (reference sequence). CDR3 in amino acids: CRDRGVNEQFF. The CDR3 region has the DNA TGCAGAGACAGGGGAGTGAATGAGCAGTTCTTC.

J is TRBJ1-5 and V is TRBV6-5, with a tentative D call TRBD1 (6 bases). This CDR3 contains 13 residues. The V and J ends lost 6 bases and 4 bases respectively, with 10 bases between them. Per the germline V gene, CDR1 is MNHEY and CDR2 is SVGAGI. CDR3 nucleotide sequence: TGTGCCAGCAGGCCAGGGACAAATCAGCCCCAGCATTTT. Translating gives CASRPGTNQPQHF.

CDR3 protein: CASTGTEAFF. The CDR3 DNA reads as TGTGCCAGTACAGGCACTGAAGCTTTCTTT. This chain connects TRBV12-3 or TRBV12-4 to TRBJ1-1, with D possibly TRBD1 on 5 matching bases. The CDR3 totals 10 residues. Trimming cost V 9 bases and J 4 bases, with 6 bases left between them.

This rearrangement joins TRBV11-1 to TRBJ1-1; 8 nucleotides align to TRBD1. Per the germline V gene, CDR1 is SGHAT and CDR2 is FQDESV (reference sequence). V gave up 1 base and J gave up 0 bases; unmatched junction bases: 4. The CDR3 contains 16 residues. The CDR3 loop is CASSLGGDRLNTEAFF. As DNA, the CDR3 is TGTGCCAGCAGCTTAGGGGGGGACAGGCTGAACACTGAAGCTTTCTTT.

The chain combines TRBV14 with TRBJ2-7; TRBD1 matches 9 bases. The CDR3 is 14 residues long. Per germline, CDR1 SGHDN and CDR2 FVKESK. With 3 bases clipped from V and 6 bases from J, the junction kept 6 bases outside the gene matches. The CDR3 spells CASSQTGTGREQYF. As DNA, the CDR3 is TGTGCCAGCAGCCAGACCGGGACAGGGCGCGAGCAGTACTTC.

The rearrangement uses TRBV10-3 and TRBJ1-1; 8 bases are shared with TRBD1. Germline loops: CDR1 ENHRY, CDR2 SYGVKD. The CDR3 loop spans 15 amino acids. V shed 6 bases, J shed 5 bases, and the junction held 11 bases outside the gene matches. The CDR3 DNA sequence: TGTGCCATCAGCTCAGGGGGCCAAATAAGAACTGAAGCTTTCTTT. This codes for CAISSGGQIRTEAFF.

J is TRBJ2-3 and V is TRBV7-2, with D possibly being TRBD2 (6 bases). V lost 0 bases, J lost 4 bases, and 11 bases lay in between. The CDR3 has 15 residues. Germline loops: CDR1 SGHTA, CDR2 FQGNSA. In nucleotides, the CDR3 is TGTGCCAGCAGCTTAGCGGGAGTAGCGGCAGATACGCAGTATTTT. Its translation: CASSLAGVAADTQYF.

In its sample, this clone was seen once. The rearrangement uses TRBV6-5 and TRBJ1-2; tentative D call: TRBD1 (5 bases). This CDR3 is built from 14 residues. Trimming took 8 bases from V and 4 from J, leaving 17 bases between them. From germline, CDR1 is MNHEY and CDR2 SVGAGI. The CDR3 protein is CASGSQTATYGYTF. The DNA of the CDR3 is TGTGCCAGCGGGTCCCAGACAGCAACCTATGGCTACACCTTC.

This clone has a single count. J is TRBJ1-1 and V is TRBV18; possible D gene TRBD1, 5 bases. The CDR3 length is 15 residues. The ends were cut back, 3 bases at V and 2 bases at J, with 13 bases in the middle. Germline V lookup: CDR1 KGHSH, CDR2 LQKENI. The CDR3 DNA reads TGTGCCAGCTCACCGTGGCTAGGGGATAACACTGAAGCTTTCTTT. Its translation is CASSPWLGDNTEAFF.

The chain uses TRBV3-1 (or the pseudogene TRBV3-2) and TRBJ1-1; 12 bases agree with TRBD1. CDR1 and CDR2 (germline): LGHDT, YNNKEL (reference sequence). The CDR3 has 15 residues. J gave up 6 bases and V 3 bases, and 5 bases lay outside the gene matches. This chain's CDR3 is CASSQSGQGASEAFF. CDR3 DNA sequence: TGTGCCAGCAGCCAGTCGGGACAGGGGGCTTCTGAAGCTTTCTTT.

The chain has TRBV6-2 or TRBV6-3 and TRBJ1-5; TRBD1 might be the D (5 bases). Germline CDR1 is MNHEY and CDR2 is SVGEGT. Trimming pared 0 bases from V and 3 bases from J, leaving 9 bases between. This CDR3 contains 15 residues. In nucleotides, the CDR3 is TGTGCCAGCAGTTACTCGGGGGGGGACAATCAGCCCCAGCATTTT. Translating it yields CASSYSGGDNQPQHF.

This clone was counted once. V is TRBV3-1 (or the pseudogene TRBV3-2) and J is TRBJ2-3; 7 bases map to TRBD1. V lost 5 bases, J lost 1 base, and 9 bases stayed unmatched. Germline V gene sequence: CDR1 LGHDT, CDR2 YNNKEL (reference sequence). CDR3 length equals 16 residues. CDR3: CASSARTGPRTDTQYF. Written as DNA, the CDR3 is TGTGCCAGCAGCGCGCGGACAGGACCTCGCACAGATACGCAGTATTTT.